Each of the 9 T cell receptor beta chains below was sequenced from the same sample in a study of blood T cell repertoires in COVID-19 (TCRdb year 2020). The library was built by means of the immunoSEQ multiplex PCR assay. The immuneACCESS repertoire file appears here via TCRdb, limited to in-frame rearrangements. These files lack a portion of the clones; in checked studies, under half of the deficit traces to unresolved V genes, and the cause of the others is not known. The sample table holds 350,000 to 400,000 clones, of which around 87% were seen once. More than 0.9% of the sample rests with the top ten. The sequenced material came from PBMCs or T cells enriched from blood (not recorded which). The source of these receptors is a young woman with acute COVID-19.

The genes are TRBV5-1 and TRBJ2-5, with TRBD2 as a possible D gene (5 bases). From germline, CDR1 is SGHRS and CDR2 YFSETQ. V shed 3 bases and J shed 5 bases, with 11 bases lying between them. This CDR3 is built from 13 residues. The CDR3 DNA reads as TGCGCCAGCAGCTCCGGAGGAACGGAGACCCAGTACTTC. Translation gives CASSSGGTETQYF.

This sequence joins TRBV12-5 and TRBJ2-7; a possible D gene is TRBD1 (5 bases). Trimming removed 5 bases from V and 1 base from J, with 15 bases in between. The CDR3 totals 15 residues. CDR1 and CDR2 (germline): LGHNT, FRNRAP. This chain's CDR3 is CASGGGQSRSYEQYF. CDR3 nucleotide sequence: TGTGCTAGTGGTGGTGGACAATCAAGGTCCTACGAGCAGTACTTC.

Points on this clone: Additional DNA sequences in this sample encode the identical CDR3. The chain couples TRBV3-1 (or the pseudogene TRBV3-2) to TRBJ1-2; a possible D gene is TRBD1 (5 bases). CDR3 length equals 13 residues. Germline values: CDR1 LGHDT, CDR2 YNNKEL (reference sequence). V was pared by 3 bases and J by 4 bases, with 9 bases between. The CDR3 DNA reads as TGTGCCAGCAGCCAGGGCGGGGGCTATGGCTACACCTTC. Its translation: CASSQGGGYGYTF.

The CDR3 DNA sequence: TGTGCCAGCAGACGGACAGGGGCTGGAAACACCATATATTTT. Residues: CASRRTGAGNTIYF. This chain connects TRBV14 to TRBJ1-3; TRBD1 agrees at 9 bases. This CDR3 contains 14 residues. Germline assignment: CDR1 SGHDN and CDR2 FVKESK. After removal of 6 bases from V and 2 bases from J, the junction contained 2 bases not matched to a gene.

The chain recombines TRBV5-8 with TRBJ2-3; D is uncertain. V dropped 3 bases and J dropped 2 bases, with 10 bases sitting between them. The CDR3 sequence is 14 residues long. Germline CDR1 and CDR2: SGHTS and YDEGEE. The CDR3 spells CASSSGRFTDTQYF. DNA of the CDR3: TGTGCCAGCAGCTCCGGTCGATTCACAGATACGCAGTATTTT.

This chain uses TRBV12-5 with TRBJ1-1, with D possibly matching TRBD1 (5 bases). The CDR3 is made up of 13 amino acids. Trimming shortened V by 1 base and J by 6 bases, and 9 bases separated the two germline ends. Germline CDR1 LGHNT, CDR2 FRNRAP. CDR3 region: CASGLAGGAEAFF. CDR3 DNA: TGTGCTAGTGGTTTGGCTGGGGGGGCTGAAGCTTTCTTT.

The V gene is TRBV14, the J gene TRBJ1-3, with TRBD1 identical over 10 bases. The ends lost 0 bases at V and 3 bases at J; junction bases unmatched: 5. CDR3 length equals 17 residues. CDR1 and CDR2 from the germline V gene are SGHDN and FVKESK. The CDR3, as DNA: TGTGCCAGCAGCCAAGATAGACAGGGGGCTCGTGGAAACACCATATATTTT. Translated, it gives CASSQDRQGARGNTIYF.

CDR3 sequence reads: CASSQATGGVLYEQYF. In DNA form, the CDR3 reads TGCGCCAGCAGCCAAGCGACAGGGGGCGTGTTATACGAGCAGTACTTC. This chain uses TRBV4-1 with TRBJ2-7; TRBD1 matches 10 bases. The germline V gene encodes CDR1 MGHRA and CDR2 YSYEKL. This CDR3 has 16 residues. Trimming took 1 base from V and 4 from J; bases not matched to a gene: 7.

The V and J genes are TRBV15 and TRBJ2-3, with D possibly being TRBD2 (6 bases). This CDR3 has 17 amino acids. Per the germline V gene, CDR1 is LNHNV and CDR2 is YYDKDF (reference sequence). Trimming removed 2 bases at V and 6 bases at J, with 21 bases between. CDR3 nucleotide sequence: TGTGCCACCAGCAGATCCCCTGCGGGGAAAGTCGTCGATACGCAGTATTTT. Its protein product is CATSRSPAGKVVDTQYF.